This T cell receptor beta chain came from a study of regulatory T cells in long-lasting Graves disease. Time point specified: newly diagnosed GD, antithyroid drugs for less than 3 months. There was RNA extracted from PBMCs, and the TCR library was made from it. With V trimmed by 5 bases and J by 6 bases, 3 bases remained unmatched. The germline CDR1 and CDR2 sequences are MNHEY and SMNVEV (reference sequence). CDR3 size: 13 residues. This clonotype has just a few counts. Arm-PCR with iRepertoire HTBI primers amplified the CDR3 regions for these TCR beta libraries. Per the original methods: Identification yielded some 65 TRBV and 11 to 15 TRBJ segments across samples. TCRdb processed the multiplex PCR reads anew with MiXCR; each CDR3 protein has one entry. The V and J calls shown here were made by TCRdb, not taken from the authors' results. Of 350,000 to 550,000 distinct CDR3 sequences in the sample, 14% were seen once.

The same sample was also studied in work on T cells in Graves' hyperthyroidism and ophthalmopathy. That report notes: TCR CDR3 regions were first amplified by RT-PCR with HTBI primers. Blood shared most expanded thyroid clonotypes above 0.001.

The chain joins TRBV27 to TRBJ1-2, with TRBD1 matching over 10 bases. Source: peripheral blood mononuclear cells (PBMCs), taken at new diagnosis, from a patient treated with antithyroid drugs. This receptor was obtained from a woman in her 50s with Graves disease. The CDR3 sequence is CASSMTGGNGYTF. Written as DNA, the CDR3 is TGTGCCAGCAGTATGACAGGGGGCAATGGCTACACCTTC.